This TCR beta chain was recorded in a study of blood T cell repertoires in COVID-19. Whole-study context: Researchers got acute and convalescent COVID-19 samples from the United States, Italy and Spain. PBMCs, B-cell-depleted T cells, or T cells provided the cDNA or gDNA that made up the material.

Germline V gene sequence: CDR1 SGDLS, CDR2 YYNGEE. The CDR3 covers 15 residues. Trimming removed 1 base from V and 6 bases from J, with 14 bases in between. There are a few counts of this clone. Original analysis: Amplification with reference gene primers provided the estimates of nucleated cell counts. Sequenced by immunoSEQ multiplex PCR; TCRdb stores in-frame clones only, minus some. V, J and clone size derive from that table, while D and trimming were established from the DNA sequence. This table holds about 20,000 clones, more than 75% found once. The rearrangement links TRBV9 to TRBJ1-5; D is unresolved. The receptor comes from a human donor with active COVID-19. The donor label of this sample is uncertain. The sequencing input was peripheral blood. The CDR3 region is CASSVRREVSQPQHF. The CDR3 bases are TGTGCCAGCAGCGTACGAAGGGAGGTAAGTCAGCCCCAGCATTTT.